This T cell receptor beta chain was sequenced in a study of OX40 agonist ivuxolimab in advanced cancers. Here immunoSEQ multiplex PCR was the method, and the copy in TCRdb shows in-frame clones only, minus some. The sample lists over 90,000 clones, almost 90% occurring once. Study findings and constraints: At 0.1 to 3.0 mg/kg and by week 6, CD4+ and CD8+ T cells in the blood had expanded clonally. Expanded clones were, on average, more numerous in CD8+ T cells than in CD4+.

Blood got drawn at baseline, again on cycle 4 day 1, and then on cycle 7 day 1. Details on this clone: Its antigen is not identified. Other DNA sequences within the sample encode an identical CDR3.

Looked up from germline, CDR1 is SGHRS and CDR2 is YFSETQ. V lost 4 bases, J lost 0 bases, and 1 base lay in between. The CDR3 totals 12 residues. The sequence came from an adult with an advanced solid tumor such as melanoma, head and neck, liver or kidney cancer. This material consisted of CD4+ or CD8+ T cells sorted from blood, taken in a trial of the OX40 agonist ivuxolimab. This rearrangement joins TRBV5-1 to TRBJ2-2; D is ambiguous. CDR3 sequence reads: CASSPNTGELFF. The CDR3 DNA follows: TGCGCCAGCAGCCCGAACACCGGGGAGCTGTTTTTT.